This T cell receptor (beta chain) was obtained from a study of cytomegalovirus exposure and HLA in healthy donors. Healthy bone marrow donors made up the donor group. To note about this clone: Antigen: not known.

The CDR3 is made up of 13 amino acids. Trimming cost V 6 bases and J 8 bases; bases outside gene matches: 9. The germline V gene encodes CDR1 MDHEN and CDR2 SYDVKM. General observations from the study: The investigators catalogued 164 TCR beta chains as cytomegalovirus-associated. Later analysis demonstrated an association between a missense DCLRE1C variant and TCR beta V- and J-gene trimming.

The PCR made use of 60 Vbeta and 13 Jbeta primers. Clones were sequenced by immunoSEQ multiplex PCR, and TCRdb holds only the in-frame ones, with some missing. The repertoire includes 100,000 to 150,000 clones, 70% to 80% of them detected once, and about 2.7% sits in the top ten. The rearrangement links TRBV28 to TRBJ1-1; 7 bases fit TRBD1. The sample taken for sequencing was PBMCs. This TCR came from a woman aged 55-69 years in good health and CMV-seropositive. The CDR3 loop is CASRRGGTDEAFF. CDR3 bases: TGTGCCAGCAGGAGGGGCGGGACAGACGAAGCTTTCTTT.